This T cell receptor beta chain comes out of a study of read filtering for tumor transcriptome and immune sequencing. Study in general: DNase treatment preceded whole-transcriptome library preparation.

CDR3 length equals 15 residues. The J segment lost 7 bases and the V segment lost 7 bases, leaving 11 bases of the junction unmatched. Germline V lookup: CDR1 MNHEY, CDR2 SVGAGI. Study-level results: IR-seq and RNA-seq agreed better without single-read clonotypes.

The library was built from approximately 400 ng RNA with molecular barcoded adaptors for alpha/delta and beta/gamma chains. TCRdb analysed the reads with MiXCR anew, one entry per CDR3 protein. The sample has fewer than 50,000 distinct CDR3 sequences, roughly 13% seen once. Every patient had bone marrow sampled while the disease was active. Many counts were recorded for this clonotype. Its antigen is as yet unknown. Sequenced input: a population of CD138-negative cells sorted from bone marrow. The sequence was collected from a donor over 35 with multiple myeloma. V gene TRBV6-5 combines with J gene TRBJ2-1, with TRBD2 matching 9 bases. CDR3 residues: CASTPGASGENEQFF. DNA of the CDR3: TGTGCCAGCACCCCCGGGGCTAGCGGGGAGAATGAGCAGTTCTTC.